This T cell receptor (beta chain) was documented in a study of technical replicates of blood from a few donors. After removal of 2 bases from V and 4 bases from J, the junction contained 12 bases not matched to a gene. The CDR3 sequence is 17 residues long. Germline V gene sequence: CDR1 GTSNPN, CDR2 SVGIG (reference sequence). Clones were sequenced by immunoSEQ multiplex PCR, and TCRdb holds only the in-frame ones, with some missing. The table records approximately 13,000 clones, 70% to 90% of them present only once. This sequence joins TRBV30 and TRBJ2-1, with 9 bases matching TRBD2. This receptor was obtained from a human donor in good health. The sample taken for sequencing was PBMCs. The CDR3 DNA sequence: TGTGCCTGGAGTCCCCCCAGACTAGCGGTAACGTACAATGAGCAGTTCTTC. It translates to CAWSPPRLAVTYNEQFF.